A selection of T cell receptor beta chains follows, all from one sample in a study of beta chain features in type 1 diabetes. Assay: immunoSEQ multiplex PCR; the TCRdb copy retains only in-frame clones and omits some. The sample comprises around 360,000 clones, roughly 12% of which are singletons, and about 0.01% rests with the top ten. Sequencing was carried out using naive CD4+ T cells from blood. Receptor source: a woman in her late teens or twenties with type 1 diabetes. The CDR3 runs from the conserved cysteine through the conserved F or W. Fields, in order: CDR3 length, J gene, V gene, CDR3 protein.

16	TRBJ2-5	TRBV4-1	CASSQAGTGYPETQYF
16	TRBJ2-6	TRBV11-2	CASSLFWLVGANVLTF
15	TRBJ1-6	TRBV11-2	CASSLGRGRNSPLHF
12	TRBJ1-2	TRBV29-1	CSIDTYAYGYTF
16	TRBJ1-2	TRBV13	CASSSHMWGRDYGYTF
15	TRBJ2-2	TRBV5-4	CASSPGTTNTGELFF
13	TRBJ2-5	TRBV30	CAWKASGPETQYF
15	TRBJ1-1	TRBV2	CASSPQGAMNTEAFF
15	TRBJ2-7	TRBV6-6	CASSSTDRGPYEQYF
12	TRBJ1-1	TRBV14	CASSHLEAEAFF
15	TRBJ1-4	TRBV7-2	CASRPSGTGSEKLFF
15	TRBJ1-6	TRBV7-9	CASSARGGSASPLHF
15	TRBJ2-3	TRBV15	CATSGRQGSTDTQYF
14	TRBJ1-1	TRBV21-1	CASSKVEVRTEAFF
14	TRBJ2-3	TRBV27	CASSWGLRTDTQYF
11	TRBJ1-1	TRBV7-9	CASSQGTEAFF
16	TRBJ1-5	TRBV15	CATSRDRDRSTQPQHF
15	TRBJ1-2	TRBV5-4	CASSLEQGARHGYTF
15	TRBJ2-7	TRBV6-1	CASSERRGREYEQYF
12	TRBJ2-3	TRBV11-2	CASSGAGDTQYF
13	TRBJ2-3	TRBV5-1	CASSLSGTDTQYF
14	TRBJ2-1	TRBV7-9	CASSLKESYNEQFF
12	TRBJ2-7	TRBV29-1	CSVVLSSDEQYF
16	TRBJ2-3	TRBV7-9	CASSLGGPTGTDTQYF
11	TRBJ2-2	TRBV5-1	CATGDTGELFF
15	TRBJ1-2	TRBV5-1	CASRPLLRQSEGYTF
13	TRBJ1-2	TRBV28	CASSLISVNGYTF
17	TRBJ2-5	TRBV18	CASSPPGTSGRLETQYF
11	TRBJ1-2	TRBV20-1	CSANRDYGYTF
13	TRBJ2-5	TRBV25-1	CASSDRGQETQYF
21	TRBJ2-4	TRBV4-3	CASSQDRVLYQGAVAKNIQYF
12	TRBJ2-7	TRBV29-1	CSVVQGAAEQYF
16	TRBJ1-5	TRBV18	CASSPGRTGLNQPQHF